The 21 T cell receptor beta chains below all came from one sample that was sequenced in a study of shared clonotypes between healthy human individuals (TCRdb year 2020). The library was produced with the immunoSEQ multiplex PCR assay. Here the immuneACCESS table is served through TCRdb, limited to in-frame sequences with V and J called. Missing clones are a known gap in these copies; in checked studies unresolved V genes cover under half, and the rest lacks a known reason. Present in this sample are over a million clones, 96% of which were seen just once. The top ten hold roughly 1.2% of the sample. The sequencing input was naive CD4+ T cells sorted from blood. The sample's cell subset or site label, decoded: CD45RA+ positively selected. The origin of the receptors is a man younger than 40 in good health.

V and J are TRBV10-3 and TRBJ2-1, with 9 bases aligning to TRBD2. Per the germline V gene, CDR1 is ENHRY and CDR2 is SYGVKD. Trimming at V came to 4 bases and at J to 8 bases, leaving 6 bases not matched to a gene. The CDR3 loop spans 14 amino acids. CDR3 nucleotide sequence: TGTGCCATCAGTGTGCTAGCGGGATCCGATGAGCAGTTCTTC. Translation: CAISVLAGSDEQFF.

V and J are TRBV11-2 and TRBJ2-5; possibly TRBD2 for D (5 bases). The CDR3 is 19 amino acids. The germline V gene encodes CDR1 SGHAT and CDR2 FQNNGV. Trimming took off 1 base at V and 0 bases at J, with 21 bases between the two ends. As DNA, the CDR3 is TGTGCCAGCAGCTTAGGGCACAGAGCCGAGTGGGAGTACCAAGAGACCCAGTACTTC. Translation: CASSLGHRAEWEYQETQYF.

This sequence joins TRBV28 and TRBJ2-1; TRBD2 matches 12 bases. Looked up from germline, CDR1 is MDHEN and CDR2 is SYDVKM. This CDR3 is built from 16 residues. V shed 6 bases, J shed 0 bases, and the junction held 3 bases outside the gene matches. CDR3 in DNA: TGTGCCAGCAGGTGGACTAGCGGGACCTCCTACAATGAGCAGTTCTTC. It specifies CASRWTSGTSYNEQFF.

The chain couples TRBV28 to TRBJ1-5; D unclear. CDR3 size: 14 residues. Germline V lookup: CDR1 MDHEN, CDR2 SYDVKM. V was shortened by 5 bases and J by 6 bases, with 14 bases between the two germline ends. In DNA, the CDR3 is TGTGCCAGCAGTCTCAGGAGCCCCGGTCAGCCCCAGCATTTT. Its translation: CASSLRSPGQPQHF.

The rearrangement uses TRBV10-3 and TRBJ2-3; 7 bases align to TRBD2. Looked up from germline, CDR1 is ENHRY and CDR2 is SYGVKD. V was pared by 4 bases and J by 3 bases, with 7 bases of the junction left unmatched. The CDR3 sequence is 15 residues long. CDR3 DNA: TGTGCCATCAGTGGGGGGAGCGGGATGACAGATACGCAGTATTTT. This encodes CAISGGSGMTDTQYF.

The V gene is TRBV5-6, the J gene TRBJ2-5, with D perhaps matching TRBD1 (6 bases). V dropped 3 bases and J dropped 3 bases, with 21 bases sitting between them. Germline values: CDR1 SGHDT, CDR2 YYEEEE. The CDR3 has 17 residues. CDR3 sequence: CASSSYDLGQQKETQYF. CDR3 coding DNA: TGTGCCAGCAGCTCATATGACTTAGGACAGCAGAAAGAGACCCAGTACTTC.

The chain recombines TRBV5-1 with TRBJ2-3; TRBD2 matches 16 bases. The CDR3 is 19 residues long. The J segment lost 6 bases and the V segment lost 3 bases, leaving 13 bases of the junction unmatched. The germline gives CDR1 SGHRS, CDR2 YFSETQ. This CDR3 is CASSWTGLAGGAQGDTQYF. As DNA, the CDR3 is TGCGCCAGCAGCTGGACGGGACTAGCGGGAGGGGCACAGGGCGATACGCAGTATTTT.

This rearrangement joins TRBV20-1 to TRBJ1-1, with D possibly TRBD1 on 5 matching bases. Germline lookup yields CDR1 DFQATT and CDR2 SNEGSKA (reference sequence). Deletions cut 8 bases from V and 9 bases from J, with 10 bases between. There are 9 residues in the CDR3. This chain's CDR3 is CSTDRQAFF. The CDR3, as DNA: TGCAGTACCGACAGACAAGCTTTCTTT.

The rearrangement uses TRBV5-4 and TRBJ2-5, with D uncertain. Trimming removed 2 bases from V and 5 bases from J, with 7 bases in between. The germline CDR1 and CDR2 sequences are SGHNT and YYREEE (reference sequence). This CDR3 is 12 amino acids long. The CDR3 DNA reads TGTGCCAGCAGCTTTGGTATGGAGACCCAGTACTTC. This translates into CASSFGMETQYF.

The gene calls are TRBV5-1 and TRBJ2-7, with 15 bases fitting TRBD2. This CDR3 has 18 amino acids. CDR1 SGHRS and CDR2 YFSETQ come from the germline V gene. Germline trimming cut 3 bases from V and 5 bases from J; bases unmatched to any gene: 12. This chain's CDR3 is CASSYGLAGGPNSDEQYF. CDR3 DNA sequence: TGCGCCAGCAGCTATGGACTAGCGGGAGGGCCGAATAGCGACGAGCAGTACTTC. Together with reference TRBV5-1 and TRBJ2-7, the CDR3 gives the full variable domain: KAGVTQTPRYLIKTRGQQVTLSCSPISGHRSVSWYQQTPGQGLQFLFEYFSETQRNKGNFPGRFSGRQFSNSRSEMNVSTLELGDSALYLCASSYGLAGGPNSDEQYFGPGTRLTVT.

In DNA form, the CDR3 reads TGCAGCGCCATGACAGTGACCGGGGAGCTGTTTTTT. It codes for CSAMTVTGELFF. The gene calls are TRBV29-1 and TRBJ2-2; possibly TRBD1 for D (5 bases). With 7 bases removed from V and 5 bases from J, the gap between germline ends came to 11 bases. Germline CDR1 and CDR2: SQVTM and ANQGSEA. This CDR3 is 12 amino acids long.

This clone was recorded once. V gene TRBV2 combines with J gene TRBJ2-1; 9 nucleotides line up with TRBD2. V lost 4 bases to trimming and J lost 4 bases; unmatched junction nucleotides: 5. Germline values: CDR1 SNHLY, CDR2 FYNNEI. The CDR3 spans 15 residues. The CDR3, as DNA: TGTGCCAGCAGTGCGGGGACTAGCCGATACAATGAGCAGTTCTTC. Its translation is CASSAGTSRYNEQFF.

Of note for this clone: Other DNA sequences within the sample encode an identical CDR3. V usage is TRBV4-1 and J usage is TRBJ2-5; no definite D call. Germline V gene data show CDR1 as MGHRA and CDR2 as YSYEKL. Trimming pared 1 base from V and 5 bases from J, leaving 8 bases between. The CDR3 covers 13 residues. The CDR3 DNA follows: TGCGCCAGCAGCCAAGCGGTGCTGGAGACCCAGTACTTC. Translation gives CASSQAVLETQYF.

The chain uses TRBV5-1 and TRBJ2-7, with D perhaps matching TRBD1 (5 bases). This CDR3 comprises 15 residues. In germline, CDR1 is SGHRS, CDR2 YFSETQ. Trimming took off 5 bases at V and 0 bases at J, with 15 bases between the two ends. The CDR3 region has the DNA TGCGCCAGCAGTTTAAGACAGATAAGCTCCTACGAGCAGTACTTC. It codes for CASSLRQISSYEQYF.

This chain connects TRBV4-1 to TRBJ2-7; D is perhaps TRBD1 or TRBD2 (5 bases each). The CDR3 consists of 13 residues. Germline V gives CDR1 MGHRA, CDR2 YSYEKL. The V end was cut by 5 bases, the J end by 3 bases, with 11 bases between. The CDR3 DNA sequence: TGCGCCAGCAGCACTGGGACCTACTACGAGCAGTACTTC. Protein sequence: CASSTGTYYEQYF.

The chain recombines TRBV18 with TRBJ2-7; possible D gene TRBD1, 6 bases. The CDR3 is made up of 15 amino acids. Trimming cost V 3 bases and J 0 bases, with 12 bases left between them. The germline CDR1 and CDR2 sequences are KGHSH and LQKENI. The DNA of the CDR3 is TGTGCCAGCTCACCCACGGGACAAAGCTCCTACGAGCAGTACTTC. Amino acids: CASSPTGQSSYEQYF.

The CDR3 bases are TGTGCCAGCAGCCCCTGGGGGGGGAACACTGAAGCTTTCTTT. As protein: CASSPWGGNTEAFF. The rearrangement joins TRBV28 to TRBJ1-1, with D possibly being TRBD1 (5 bases). Looked up from germline, CDR1 is MDHEN and CDR2 is SYDVKM. The CDR3 loop spans 14 amino acids. V lost 6 bases, J lost 1 base, and 12 bases lay in between. Supplemented by reference TRBV28 and TRBJ1-1, the full variable domain reads DVKVTQSSRYLVKRTGEKVFLECVQDMDHENMFWYRQDPGLGLRLIYFSYDVKMKEKGDIPEGYSVSREKKERFSLILESASTNQTSMYLCASSPWGGNTEAFFGQGTRLTVV.

This chain connects TRBV29-1 to TRBJ2-3; 10 bases align to TRBD1. With V trimmed by 3 bases and J by 5 bases, 5 bases remained unmatched. The CDR3 consists of 14 residues. The germline V gene encodes CDR1 SQVTM and CDR2 ANQGSEA. The CDR3 coding sequence is TGCAGCGTTGAGGGACAGGGGTTGCGAGATACGCAGTATTTT. It codes for CSVEGQGLRDTQYF.

The V call is TRBV9, the J call TRBJ2-1, with a tentative D call TRBD1 (7 bases). CDR3 length equals 16 residues. V dropped 0 bases and J dropped 8 bases, with 18 bases sitting between them. Germline V gene data show CDR1 as SGDLS and CDR2 as YYNGEE. CDR3 nucleotides: TGTGCCAGCAGCGTAGGGCTCAGGGGGGACCCCCATGAGCAGTTCTTC. It is translated as CASSVGLRGDPHEQFF.

CDR3 in amino acids: CASSRPGGIYEQYF. The CDR3 DNA sequence: TGTGCCAGCAGTCGCCCCGGCGGGATTTACGAGCAGTACTTC. The chain carries TRBV28 and TRBJ2-7; the D gene is possibly TRBD2 (6 bases). V lost 5 bases and J lost 4, with 15 bases in between. This CDR3 has 14 residues. Looked up from germline, CDR1 is MDHEN and CDR2 is SYDVKM.

Here the CDR3 DNA reads TGTGCCAGCAGCTTGAGTGTGATAGCGGCGAATAGGGGTGGGGCCAACGTCCTGACTTTC. Translation: CASSLSVIAANRGGANVLTF. The rearrangement uses TRBV7-8 and TRBJ2-6; D perhaps matches TRBD2 (6 bases). Germline V lookup: CDR1 SGHVS, CDR2 FQNEAQ. CDR3 length: 20 residues. V was cut by 3 bases and J by 3 bases, with 24 bases left in between. Full variable domain (missing parts from reference TRBV7-8 and TRBJ2-6): GAGVSQSPRYKVAKRGQDVALRCDPISGHVSLFWYQQALGQGPEFLTYFQNEAQLDKSGLPSDRFFAERPEGSVSTLKIQRTQQEDSAVYLCASSLSVIAANRGGANVLTFGAGSRLTVL.